Sequencing of this T cell receptor beta chain was carried out in a study of T cell changes during pregnancy in multiple sclerosis. Some clones are missing from TCRdb's copy, which holds only in-frame ones; the method was immunoSEQ multiplex PCR. The data show 52,000 or so clones, 80% to 90% seen once. CDR1 is SGHAT, CDR2 FQNNGV, per germline. V was clipped by 4 bases and J by 10 bases, with 31 bases between them. The CDR3 has 19 amino acids. The receptor comes from a female donor with multiple sclerosis, enrolled in a pregnancy study. Sequenced here: CD4+ T cells from peripheral blood mononuclear cells, sampled in the first trimester of pregnancy. The rearrangement uses TRBV11-2 and TRBJ1-4, with D possibly matching TRBD1 (5 bases). The CDR3 spells CASSSGGYEGLRPFGKLFF. As DNA, the CDR3 is TGTGCCAGCAGCTCGGGGGGGTACGAGGGCCTCAGACCCTTTGGAAAACTGTTTTTT.